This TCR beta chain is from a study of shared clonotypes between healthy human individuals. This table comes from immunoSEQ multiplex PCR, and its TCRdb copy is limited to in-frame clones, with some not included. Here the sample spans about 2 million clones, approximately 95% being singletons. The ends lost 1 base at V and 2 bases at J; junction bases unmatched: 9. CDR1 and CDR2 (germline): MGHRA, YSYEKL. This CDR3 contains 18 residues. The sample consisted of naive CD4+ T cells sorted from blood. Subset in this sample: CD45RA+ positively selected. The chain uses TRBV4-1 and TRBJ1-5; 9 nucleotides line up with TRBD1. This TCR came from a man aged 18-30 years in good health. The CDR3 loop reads CASSQARTGAWGNQPQHF. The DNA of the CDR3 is TGCGCCAGCAGCCAAGCCCGGACAGGGGCCTGGGGCAATCAGCCCCAGCATTTT.